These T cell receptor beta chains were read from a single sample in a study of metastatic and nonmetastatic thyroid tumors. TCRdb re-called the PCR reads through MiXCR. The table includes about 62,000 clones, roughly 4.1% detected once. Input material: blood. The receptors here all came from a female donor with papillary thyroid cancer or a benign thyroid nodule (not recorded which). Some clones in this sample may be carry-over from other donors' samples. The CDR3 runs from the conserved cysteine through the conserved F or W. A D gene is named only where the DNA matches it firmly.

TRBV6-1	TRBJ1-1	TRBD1	CASSRQGGENTEAFF
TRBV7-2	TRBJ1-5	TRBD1	CASSSDRGYQPQHF
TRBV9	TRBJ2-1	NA	CASSTRTANEQFF
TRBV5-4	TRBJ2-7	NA	CASSLDMLGEQYF
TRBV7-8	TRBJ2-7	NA	CASSSRRPGEQYF
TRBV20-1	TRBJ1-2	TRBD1	CSARVWGQGERGYTF
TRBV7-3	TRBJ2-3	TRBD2	CASSRTSGANTDTQYF
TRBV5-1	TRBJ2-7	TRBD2	CASSLEVAGGYEQYF
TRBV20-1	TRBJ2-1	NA	CSARGRNNEQFF
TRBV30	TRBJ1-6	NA	CAWSYGGGSPLHF
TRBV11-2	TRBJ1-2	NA	CASSPDRNYGYTF
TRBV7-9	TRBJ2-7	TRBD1	CAPGDRAPEQYF
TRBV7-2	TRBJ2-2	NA	CASSFKAGELFF
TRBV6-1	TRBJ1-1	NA	CASSERGGDTEAFF
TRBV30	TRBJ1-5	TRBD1	CAWSPDRGAQPQHF
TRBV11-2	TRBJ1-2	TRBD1	CASSADRAGGYTF
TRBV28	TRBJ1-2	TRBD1	CASSQPGTGEYGYTF
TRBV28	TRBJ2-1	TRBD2	CASMRSSGRNEQFF
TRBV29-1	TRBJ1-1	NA	CSVEEEGFAEAFF